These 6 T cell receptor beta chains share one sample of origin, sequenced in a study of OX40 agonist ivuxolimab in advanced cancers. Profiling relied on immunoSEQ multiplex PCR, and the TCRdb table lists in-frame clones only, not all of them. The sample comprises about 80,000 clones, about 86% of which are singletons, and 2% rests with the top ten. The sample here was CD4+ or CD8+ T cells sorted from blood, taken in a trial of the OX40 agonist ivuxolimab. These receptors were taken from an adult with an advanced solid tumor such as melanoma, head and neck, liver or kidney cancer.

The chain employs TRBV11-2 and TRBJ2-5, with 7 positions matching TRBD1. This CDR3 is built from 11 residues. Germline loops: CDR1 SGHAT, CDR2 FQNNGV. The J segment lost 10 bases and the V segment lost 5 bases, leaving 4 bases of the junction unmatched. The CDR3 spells CASSPGGGQYF. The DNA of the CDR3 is TGTGCCAGCAGCCCAGGGGGTGGCCAGTACTTC.

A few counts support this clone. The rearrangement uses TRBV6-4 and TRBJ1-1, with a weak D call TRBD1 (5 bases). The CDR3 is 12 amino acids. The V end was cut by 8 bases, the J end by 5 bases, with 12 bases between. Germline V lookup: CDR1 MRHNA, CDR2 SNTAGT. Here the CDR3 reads CASRGVETEAFF. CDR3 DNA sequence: TGTGCCAGCCGAGGGGTGGAAACTGAAGCTTTCTTT.

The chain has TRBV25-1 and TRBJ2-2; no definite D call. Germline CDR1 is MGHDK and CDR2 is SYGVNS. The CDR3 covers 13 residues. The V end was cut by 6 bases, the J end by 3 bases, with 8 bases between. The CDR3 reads CASRQRDTGELFF. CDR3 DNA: TGTGCCAGCAGACAGAGAGACACCGGGGAGCTGTTTTTT.

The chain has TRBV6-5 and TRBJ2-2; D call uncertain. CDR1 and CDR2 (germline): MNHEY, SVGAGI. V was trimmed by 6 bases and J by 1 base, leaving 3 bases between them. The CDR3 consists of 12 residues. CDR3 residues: CASSRNTGELFF. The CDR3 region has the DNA TGTGCCAGCAGCCGGAACACCGGGGAGCTGTTTTTT.

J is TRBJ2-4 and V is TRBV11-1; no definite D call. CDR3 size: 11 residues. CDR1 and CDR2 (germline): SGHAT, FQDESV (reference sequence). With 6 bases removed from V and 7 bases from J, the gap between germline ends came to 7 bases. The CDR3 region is CASRTGNIQYF. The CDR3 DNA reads TGTGCCAGCAGGACTGGTAACATTCAGTACTTC.

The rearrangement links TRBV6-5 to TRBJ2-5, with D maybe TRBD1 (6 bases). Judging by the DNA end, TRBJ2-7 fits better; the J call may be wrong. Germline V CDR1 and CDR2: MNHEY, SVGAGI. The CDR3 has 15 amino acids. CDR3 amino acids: CASSPTGTRANEQYF. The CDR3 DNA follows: TGTGCCAGCAGCCCAACCGGGACAAGGGCTAACGAGCAGTACTTC.